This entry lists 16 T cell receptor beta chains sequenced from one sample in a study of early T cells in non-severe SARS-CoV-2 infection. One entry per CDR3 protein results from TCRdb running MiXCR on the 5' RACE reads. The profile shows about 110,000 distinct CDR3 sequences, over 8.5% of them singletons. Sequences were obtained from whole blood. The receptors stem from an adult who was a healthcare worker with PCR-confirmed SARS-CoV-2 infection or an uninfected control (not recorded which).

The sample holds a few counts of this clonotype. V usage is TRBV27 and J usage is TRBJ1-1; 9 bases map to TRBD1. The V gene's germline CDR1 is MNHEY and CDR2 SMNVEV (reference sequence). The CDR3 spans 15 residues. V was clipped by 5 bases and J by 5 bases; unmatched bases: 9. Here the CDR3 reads CASSPGTGLGTEAFF. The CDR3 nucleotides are TGTGCCAGCAGTCCCGGGACAGGGTTGGGTACTGAAGCTTTCTTT.

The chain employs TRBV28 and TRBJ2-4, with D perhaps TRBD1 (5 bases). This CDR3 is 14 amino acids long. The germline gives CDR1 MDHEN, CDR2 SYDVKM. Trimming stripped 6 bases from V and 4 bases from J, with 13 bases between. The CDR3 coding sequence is TGTGCCAGCAGCCCTGACAGTTTTAAAAACATTCAGTACTTC. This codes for CASSPDSFKNIQYF.

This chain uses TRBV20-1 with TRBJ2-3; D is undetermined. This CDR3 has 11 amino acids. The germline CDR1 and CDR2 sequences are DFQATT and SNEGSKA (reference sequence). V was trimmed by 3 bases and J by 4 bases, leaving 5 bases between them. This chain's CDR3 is CSASRADTQYF. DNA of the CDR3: TGCAGTGCTAGTAGGGCAGATACGCAGTATTTT.

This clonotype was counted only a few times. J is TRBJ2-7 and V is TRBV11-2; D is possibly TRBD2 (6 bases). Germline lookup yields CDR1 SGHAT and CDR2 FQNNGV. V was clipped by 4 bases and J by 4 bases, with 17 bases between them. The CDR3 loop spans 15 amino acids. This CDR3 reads CASSWGGAEGYEQYF. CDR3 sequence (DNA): TGTGCCAGCAGCTGGGGAGGAGCGGAGGGATACGAGCAGTACTTC.

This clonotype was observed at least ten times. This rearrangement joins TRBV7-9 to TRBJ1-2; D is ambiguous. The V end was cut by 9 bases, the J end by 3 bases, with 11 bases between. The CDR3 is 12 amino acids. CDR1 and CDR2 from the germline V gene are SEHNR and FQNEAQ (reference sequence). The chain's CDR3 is CASAHGDYGYTF. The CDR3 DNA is TGTGCCAGTGCCCATGGGGACTATGGCTACACCTTC.

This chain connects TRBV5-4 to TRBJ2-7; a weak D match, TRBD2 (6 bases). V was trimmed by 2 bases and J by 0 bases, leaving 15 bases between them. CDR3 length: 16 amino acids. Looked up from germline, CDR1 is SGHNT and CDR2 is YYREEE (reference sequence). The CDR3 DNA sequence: TGTGCCAGCAGCTTTAAGCAGGCGGGGAGCTCCTACGAGCAGTACTTC. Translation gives CASSFKQAGSSYEQYF.

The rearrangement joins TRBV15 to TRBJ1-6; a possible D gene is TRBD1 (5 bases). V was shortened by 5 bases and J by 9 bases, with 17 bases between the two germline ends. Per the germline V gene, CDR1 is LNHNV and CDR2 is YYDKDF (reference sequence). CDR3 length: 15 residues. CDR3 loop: CATSAQQEPGSPLHF. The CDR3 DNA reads TGTGCCACCAGCGCCCAACAGGAACCGGGTTCACCCCTCCACTTT.

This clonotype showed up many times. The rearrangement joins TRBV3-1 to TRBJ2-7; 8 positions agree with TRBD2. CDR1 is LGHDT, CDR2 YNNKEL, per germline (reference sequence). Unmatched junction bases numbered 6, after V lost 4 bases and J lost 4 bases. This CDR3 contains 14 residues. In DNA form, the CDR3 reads TGTGCCAGCAGCCCCGGGACTAGACCGTACGAGCAGTACTTC. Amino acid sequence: CASSPGTRPYEQYF.

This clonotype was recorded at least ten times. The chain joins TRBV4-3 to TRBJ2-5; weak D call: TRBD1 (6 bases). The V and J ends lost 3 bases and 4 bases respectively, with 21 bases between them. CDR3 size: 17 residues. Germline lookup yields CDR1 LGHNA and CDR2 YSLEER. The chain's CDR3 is CASSQGGAGKGVETQYF. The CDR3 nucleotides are TGCGCCAGCAGCCAGGGTGGGGCAGGGAAGGGGGTAGAGACCCAGTACTTC.

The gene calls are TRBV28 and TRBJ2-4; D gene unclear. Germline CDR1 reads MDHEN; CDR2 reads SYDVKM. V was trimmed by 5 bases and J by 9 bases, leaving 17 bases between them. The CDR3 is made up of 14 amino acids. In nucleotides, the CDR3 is TGTGCCAGCAGTAAAGAACAGATGGATGGCATTCAGTACTTC. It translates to CASSKEQMDGIQYF.

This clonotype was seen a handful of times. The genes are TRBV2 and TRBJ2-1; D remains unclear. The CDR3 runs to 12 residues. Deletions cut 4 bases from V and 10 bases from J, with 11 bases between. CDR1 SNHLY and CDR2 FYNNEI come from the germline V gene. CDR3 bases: TGTGCCAGCAGTGGGGTCCCCTGGGAGCAGTTCTTC. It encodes CASSGVPWEQFF.

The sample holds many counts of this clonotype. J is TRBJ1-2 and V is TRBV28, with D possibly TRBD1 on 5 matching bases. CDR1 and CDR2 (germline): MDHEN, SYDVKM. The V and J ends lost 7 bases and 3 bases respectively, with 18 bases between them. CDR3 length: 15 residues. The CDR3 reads CASTTTRDGHYGYTF. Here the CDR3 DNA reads TGTGCCAGCACCACCACCCGGGACGGCCACTATGGCTACACCTTC.

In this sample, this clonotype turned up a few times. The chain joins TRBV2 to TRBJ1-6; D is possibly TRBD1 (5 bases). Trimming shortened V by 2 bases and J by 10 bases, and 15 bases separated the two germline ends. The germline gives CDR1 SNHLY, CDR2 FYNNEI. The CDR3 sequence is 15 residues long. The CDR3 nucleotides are TGTGCCAGCAGTGAAATGGGCAGGGCAGGATCACCCCTCCACTTT. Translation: CASSEMGRAGSPLHF.

In nucleotides, the CDR3 is TGTGCCAGCAGCCCCTACGAGGGAGCGGGGGAATGGGATACGCAGTATTTT. This translates into CASSPYEGAGEWDTQYF. The chain employs TRBV7-8 and TRBJ2-3, with 8 bases fitting TRBD2. This CDR3 has 17 amino acids. In germline, CDR1 is SGHVS, CDR2 FQNEAQ. V was clipped by 5 bases and J by 6 bases; unmatched bases: 16.

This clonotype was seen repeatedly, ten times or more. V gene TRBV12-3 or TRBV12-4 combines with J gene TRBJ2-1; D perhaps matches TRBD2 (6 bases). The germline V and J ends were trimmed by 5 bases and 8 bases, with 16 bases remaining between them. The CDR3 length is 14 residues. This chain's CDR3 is CASSTGTAIDEQFF. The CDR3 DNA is TGTGCCAGCAGTACCGGGACTGCCATCGATGAGCAGTTCTTC.

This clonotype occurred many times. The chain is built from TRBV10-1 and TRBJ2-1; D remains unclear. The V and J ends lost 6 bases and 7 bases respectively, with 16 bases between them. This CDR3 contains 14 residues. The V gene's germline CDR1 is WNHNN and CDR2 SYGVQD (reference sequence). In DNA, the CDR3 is TGCGCCAGCAGGACACCTCCCCGAAGAAATGAGCAGTTCTTC. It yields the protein CASRTPPRRNEQFF.